This T cell receptor (beta chain) came from a study of cytomegalovirus exposure and HLA in healthy donors. Study-level information: Among the 398 donors who were genotyped, approximately 84% fell in the genetic ancestry cluster that is associated with self-reported Caucasian donors.

Study results and caveats: The study designated about 180 TCR beta chains cytomegalovirus-associated. An assumption of roughly uniform sequencing depth across donors underlay the presence/absence analyses. Further analysis, carried out later, found HLA-associated TCR beta chains more clonally expanded than equally common other chains.

Concerning this clone itself: No antigen is known for it.

There are 14 residues in the CDR3. Germline V gene data show CDR1 as MDHEN and CDR2 as SYDVKM. Trimming left V 6 bases short and J 5 bases short, with 17 bases between. PCR primers comprised 60 Vbeta and 13 Jbeta primers. Assay: immunoSEQ multiplex PCR; the TCRdb copy retains only in-frame clones and omits some. This sample has 95,000 to 150,000 clones; 50% to 65% occur once, and the top ten carry 9% to 10%. The TCR originated in a man aged 35-49 years in good health and CMV-seropositive. The sample consisted of PBMCs. This sequence joins TRBV28 and TRBJ2-7, with D perhaps matching TRBD1 (6 bases). CDR3 bases: TGTGCCAGCAGCCTCCCACAGGGTAACGACGAGCAGTACTTC. Protein sequence: CASSLPQGNDEQYF.